This TCR beta chain was identified in a study of T cell repertoires in cytomegalovirus infection. Study details: Through public TCR beta signatures, both CMV infection and matching HLA type were indicated.

V gave up 5 bases and J gave up 10 bases, with 11 bases separating them. This CDR3 has 12 residues. Germline lookup yields CDR1 SEHNR and CDR2 FQNEAQ (reference sequence). TCRdb ran MiXCR on the reads and lists one entry per CDR3 protein. Among roughly 600,000 distinct CDR3 sequences listed, 20% to 25% were seen once. Sequences were obtained from CD8+ T cells from PBMCs. The chain is built from TRBV7-9 and TRBJ2-2; D is uncertain. The receptor comes from a human donor in good health (CMV status not recorded). Some clones in this sample may be carry-over from other donors' samples. The CDR3 coding sequence is TGTGCCAGCAGCCTGACGGGTGCGGAGCTGTTTTTT. Translation: CASSLTGAELFF.